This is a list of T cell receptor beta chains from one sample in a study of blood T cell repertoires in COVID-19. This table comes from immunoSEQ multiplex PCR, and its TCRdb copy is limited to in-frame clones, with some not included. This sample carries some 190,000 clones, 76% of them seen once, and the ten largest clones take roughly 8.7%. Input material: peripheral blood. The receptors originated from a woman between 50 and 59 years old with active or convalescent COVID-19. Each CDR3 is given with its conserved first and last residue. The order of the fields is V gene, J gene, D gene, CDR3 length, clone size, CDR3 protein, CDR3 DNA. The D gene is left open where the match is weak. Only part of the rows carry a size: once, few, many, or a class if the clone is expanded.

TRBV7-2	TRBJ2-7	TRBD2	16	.	CASSLVGAGGSYEQYF	TGTGCCAGCAGCTTAGTGGGAGCGGGAGGGTCCTACGAGCAGTACTTC
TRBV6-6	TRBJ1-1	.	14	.	CASSSDGGGTEAFF	TGTGCCAGCAGTTCCGACGGCGGGGGGACTGAAGCTTTCTTT
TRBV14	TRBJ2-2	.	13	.	CASSRSRGGELFF	TGTGCCAGCAGCCGCTCACGGGGGGGGGAGCTGTTTTTT
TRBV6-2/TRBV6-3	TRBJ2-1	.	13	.	CASSNILGAEQFF	TGTGCCAGCAGCAACATCCTGGGAGCTGAGCAGTTCTTC
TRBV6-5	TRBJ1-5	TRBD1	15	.	CASSYSGGEVQPQHF	TGTGCCAGCAGTTACTCAGGGGGCGAGGTTCAGCCCCAGCATTTT
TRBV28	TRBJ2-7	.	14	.	CASNILGPPYEQYF	TGTGCCAGCAATATTTTGGGGCCCCCCTACGAGCAGTACTTC
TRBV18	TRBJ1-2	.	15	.	CASSLTQGANYGYTF	TGTGCCAGCTCACTAACACAGGGAGCTAACTATGGCTACACCTTC
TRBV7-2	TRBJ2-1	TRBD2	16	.	CASSLGGVAGYNEQFF	TGTGCCAGCAGCTTAGGGGGGGTAGCGGGATACAATGAGCAGTTCTTC
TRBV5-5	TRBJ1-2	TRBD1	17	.	CASSFPSQGIVWAGYTF	TGTGCCAGCAGCTTCCCTTCACAGGGGATTGTGTGGGCTGGCTACACCTTC
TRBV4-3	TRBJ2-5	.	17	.	CASSLRSGGATAGTQYF	TGCGCCAGCAGCTTACGTTCGGGCGGGGCAACAGCGGGGACCCAGTACTTC
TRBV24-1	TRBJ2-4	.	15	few	CAKSSGSAFKNIQYF	TGTGCCAAATCGAGCGGGTCTGCCTTCAAAAACATTCAGTACTTC
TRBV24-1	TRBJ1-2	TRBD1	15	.	CATSDLQGAVYGYTF	TGTGCCACCAGTGATTTGCAGGGGGCGGTCTATGGCTACACCTTC
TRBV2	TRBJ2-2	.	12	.	CASRQEAGELFF	TGTGCCAGTAGACAGGAAGCCGGGGAGCTGTTTTTT
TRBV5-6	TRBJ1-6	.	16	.	CASSWQVRDYNSPLHF	TGTGCCAGCAGCTGGCAGGTCAGGGACTATAATTCACCCCTCCACTTT
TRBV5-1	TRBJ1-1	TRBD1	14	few	CASSSAGGYTEAFF	TGCGCCAGCAGCTCGGCAGGGGGCTACACTGAAGCTTTCTTT
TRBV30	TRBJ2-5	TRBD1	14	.	CALTLGQVQETQYF	TGTGCCTTAACCCTGGGACAGGTCCAAGAGACCCAGTACTTC
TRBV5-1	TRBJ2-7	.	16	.	CASSLAEAGNSYEQYF	TGCGCCAGCAGCTTGGCCGAGGCGGGCAACTCCTACGAGCAGTACTTC
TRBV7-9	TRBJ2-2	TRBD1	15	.	CASSTHRGGTGELFF	TGTGCCAGCAGCACCCACAGGGGTGGTACCGGGGAGCTGTTTTTT
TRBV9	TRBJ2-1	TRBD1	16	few	CASSARTGDNGNEQFF	TGTGCCAGCAGCGCCAGGACAGGGGATAATGGCAATGAGCAGTTCTTC
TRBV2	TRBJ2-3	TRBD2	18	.	CASSPASGLAGEVDTQYF	TGTGCCAGCAGTCCCGCTTCGGGACTAGCGGGAGAGGTAGATACGCAGTATTTT
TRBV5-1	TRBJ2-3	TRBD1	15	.	CASSIDRVSTDTQYF	TGCGCCAGCAGCATAGACAGGGTTAGCACAGATACGCAGTATTTT
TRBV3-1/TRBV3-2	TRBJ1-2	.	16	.	CASSLSVGREVYGYTF	TGTGCCAGCAGCCTCTCGGTAGGGCGGGAAGTCTATGGCTACACCTTC
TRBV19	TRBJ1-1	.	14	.	CASSLQGPNTEAFF	TGTGCCAGTAGCCTACAGGGCCCGAACACTGAAGCTTTCTTT
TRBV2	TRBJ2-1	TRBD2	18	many	CASSEMGTSGGAYNEQFF	TGTGCCAGCAGTGAAATGGGGACTAGCGGGGGGGCCTACAATGAGCAGTTCTTC
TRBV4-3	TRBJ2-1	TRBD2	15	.	CASSSGRDSYNEQFF	TGCGCCAGCTCTAGCGGGAGGGACTCCTACAATGAGCAGTTCTTC
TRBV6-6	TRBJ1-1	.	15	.	CASSVGGSRDTEAFF	TGTGCCAGCAGTGTTGGGGGCTCACGAGACACTGAAGCTTTCTTT
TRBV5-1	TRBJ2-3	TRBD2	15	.	CASSFRSGGTDTQYF	TGCGCCAGCAGCTTTCGTAGCGGGGGAACAGATACGCAGTATTTT
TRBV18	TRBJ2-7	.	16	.	CASSPLKDGSSYEQYF	TGTGCCAGCTCACCACTTAAGGATGGGAGCTCCTACGAGCAGTACTTC
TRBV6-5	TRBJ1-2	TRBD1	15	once	CASSYSDAGGYGYTF	TGTGCCAGCAGTTACTCGGACGCAGGGGGCTATGGCTACACCTTC
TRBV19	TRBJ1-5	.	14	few	CASSMGRGNQPQHF	TGTGCCAGTAGTATGGGGAGGGGGAATCAGCCCCAGCATTTT
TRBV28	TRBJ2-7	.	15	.	CASSLAEISSYEQYF	TGTGCCAGCAGTCTCGCGGAGATTAGCTCCTACGAGCAGTACTTC
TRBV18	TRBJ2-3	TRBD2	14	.	CASSPGRGTDTQYF	TGTGCCAGCTCACCTGGGAGGGGTACAGATACGCAGTATTTT
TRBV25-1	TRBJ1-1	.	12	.	CASSESRGEAFF	TGTGCCAGCAGTGAAAGCAGGGGTGAAGCTTTCTTT
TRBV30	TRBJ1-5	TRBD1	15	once	CALSTGGSGNQPQHF	TGTGCCTTGAGCACAGGGGGCAGCGGCAATCAGCCCCAGCATTTT
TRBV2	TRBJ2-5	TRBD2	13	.	CASSVLAGETQYF	TGTGCCAGCAGTGTGTTAGCGGGAGAGACCCAGTACTTC
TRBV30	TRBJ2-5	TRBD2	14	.	CAWRGAGAGKTQYF	TGTGCCTGGAGAGGAGCGGGAGCTGGGAAGACCCAGTACTTC
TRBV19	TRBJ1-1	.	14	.	CASSIDARYTEAFF	TGTGCCAGTAGTATAGATGCCCGGTACACTGAAGCTTTCTTT
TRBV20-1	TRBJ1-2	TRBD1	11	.	CSGFQGAGYTF	TGCAGTGGCTTCCAGGGGGCAGGCTACACCTTC
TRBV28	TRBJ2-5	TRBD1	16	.	CASSPLTGFNAETQYF	TGTGCCAGCAGCCCTCTGACAGGGTTTAACGCTGAGACCCAGTACTTC
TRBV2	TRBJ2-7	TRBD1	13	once	CASSARDSYEQYF	TGTGCCAGCAGTGCCCGGGACAGCTACGAGCAGTACTTC
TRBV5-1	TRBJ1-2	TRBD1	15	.	CASSLAGTGEYGYTF	TGCGCCAGCAGCTTGGCCGGGACAGGGGAATATGGCTACACCTTC
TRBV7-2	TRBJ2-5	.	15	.	CASSLADSYQETQYF	TGTGCCAGCAGCTTAGCGGACAGCTACCAAGAGACCCAGTACTTC
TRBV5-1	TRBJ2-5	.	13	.	CASSLALGETQYF	TGCGCCAGCAGCTTGGCTCTAGGAGAGACCCAGTACTTC
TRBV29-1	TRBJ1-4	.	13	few	CSVEEVSGEKLFF	TGCAGCGTTGAAGAAGTTTCGGGAGAAAAACTGTTTTTT
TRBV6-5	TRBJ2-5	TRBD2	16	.	CASSYGAPSGQETQYF	TGTGCCAGCAGTTACGGGGCCCCTAGCGGGCAGGAGACCCAGTACTTC
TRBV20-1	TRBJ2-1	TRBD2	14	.	CSASRIAGGNEQFF	TGCAGTGCTAGTCGGATAGCGGGGGGAAATGAGCAGTTCTTC
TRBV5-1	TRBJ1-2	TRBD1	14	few	CASSLEWQGEGYTF	TGCGCCAGCAGCTTGGAATGGCAGGGGGAAGGCTACACCTTC
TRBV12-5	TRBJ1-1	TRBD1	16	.	CASGLVNGAGGKVAFF	TGTGCTAGTGGTTTGGTAAATGGGGCAGGGGGAAAGGTAGCTTTCTTT
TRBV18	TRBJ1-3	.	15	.	CASSPGRQAGNTIYF	TGTGCCAGCTCACCCGGCAGACAAGCTGGAAACACCATATATTTT
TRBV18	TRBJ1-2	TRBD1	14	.	CASSPQGADYGYTF	TGTGCCAGCTCACCACAGGGGGCCGACTATGGCTACACCTTC
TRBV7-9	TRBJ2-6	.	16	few	CASSLVTSSGANVLTF	TGTGCCAGCAGCTTAGTCACCAGCTCTGGGGCCAACGTCCTGACTTTC
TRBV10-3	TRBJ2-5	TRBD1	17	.	CAISSVPLRDSQETQYF	TGTGCCATCAGTTCAGTACCCCTCCGGGACAGCCAAGAGACCCAGTACTTC
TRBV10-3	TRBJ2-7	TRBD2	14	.	CAIRRAGDEVEQYF	TGTGCCATCAGAAGAGCGGGGGACGAGGTGGAGCAGTACTTC
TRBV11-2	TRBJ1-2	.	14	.	CASSLDRRGAGYTF	TGTGCCAGCAGCTTAGATCGACGGGGAGCTGGCTACACCTTC
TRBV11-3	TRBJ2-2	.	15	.	CASSLDNLNTGELFF	TGTGCCAGCAGCTTAGATAACCTAAACACCGGGGAGCTGTTTTTT
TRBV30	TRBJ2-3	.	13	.	CAWIVAGTDTQYF	TGTGCCTGGATCGTGGCGGGCACAGATACGCAGTATTTT